Below are 12 T cell receptor beta chains sequenced from a single sample in a study of cytomegalovirus exposure and HLA in healthy donors. This PCR relied on a set of 60 Vbeta primers and 13 Jbeta primers. The assay was immunoSEQ multiplex PCR, and TCRdb's table has in-frame clones only and misses some. The sample lists roughly 89,000 clones, about 76% seen once, with 10% in the top ten. What was sequenced was PBMCs. These receptors originate from a man aged 30 to 39 in good health and CMV-seropositive.

This chain connects TRBV28 to TRBJ2-7; TRBD1 matches at 11 bases. V was clipped by 6 bases and J by 5 bases; unmatched bases: 9. This CDR3 comprises 15 residues. Germline V lookup: CDR1 MDHEN, CDR2 SYDVKM. The CDR3 is CASSLAGQGDHEQYF. The CDR3 DNA reads as TGTGCCAGCAGCCTCGCGGGACAGGGGGACCACGAGCAGTACTTC.

V is TRBV6-1 and J is TRBJ2-7, with D possibly matching TRBD1 (6 bases). Deletions cut 6 bases from V and 5 bases from J, with 14 bases between. This CDR3 has 13 amino acids. Germline CDR1 is MNHNS and CDR2 is SASEGT. CDR3 region: CASSETRGHEQYF. DNA for the CDR3: TGTGCCAGCAGCGAGACCAGGGGCCACGAGCAGTACTTC.

V is TRBV19 and J is TRBJ1-1; 10 bases are shared with TRBD1. The CDR3 runs 15 residues. CDR1 is LNHDA and CDR2 is SQIVND in the germline V gene (reference sequence). V shed 7 bases, J shed 6 bases, and the junction held 11 bases outside the gene matches. The CDR3 nucleotides are TGTGCCAGTACTCCGGACAGGGGGACATGGGCTGAAGCTTTCTTT. This codes for CASTPDRGTWAEAFF.

CDR3 sequence (DNA): TGTGCCAGCAGCTTGGCAGTCGCGGGGGGGCGGGGTGAGCAGTTCTTC. Its translation is CASSLAVAGGRGEQFF. The chain is built from TRBV5-6 and TRBJ2-1, with 9 bases that match TRBD2. There are 16 residues in the CDR3. Losses at the gene ends were 0 bases for V and 9 bases for J; bases not matched to a gene: 10. Germline V gene lookup returns CDR1 SGHDT and CDR2 YYEEEE.

In this sample, this clone turned up a few times. A much larger clone lies one base from this, so it may be a read error. V is TRBV6-5 and J is TRBJ2-3; 12 nucleotides align to TRBD2. The CDR3 extends over 15 amino acids. Germline values: CDR1 MNHEY, CDR2 SVGAGI. CDR3 sequence: CASSDSTSGGDTQYF. Written as DNA, the CDR3 is TGTGCCAGCAGTGACTCGACTAGCGGGGGAGATACGCAGTATTTT.

This clone was detected once. The chain carries TRBV6-5 and TRBJ1-3, with 10 bases fitting TRBD1. From germline, CDR1 is MNHEY and CDR2 SVGAGI. CDR3 length equals 15 residues. V shed 6 bases and J 6 bases; nucleotides not matched to a gene: 8. CDR3 protein: CASSPDRGLLNTIYF. DNA for the CDR3: TGTGCCAGCAGCCCTGACAGGGGGCTCCTAAACACCATATATTTT.

The chain links TRBV7-9 to TRBJ2-7, with 9 bases identical to TRBD2. Germline V gives CDR1 SEHNR, CDR2 FQNEAQ (reference sequence). V lost 5 bases to trimming and J lost 4 bases; unmatched junction nucleotides: 9. The CDR3 extends over 15 amino acids. In DNA form, the CDR3 reads TGTGCCAGCAGCGAAGCAAATAGCGGGGGATACGAGCAGTACTTC. Protein: CASSEANSGGYEQYF.

The rearrangement uses TRBV25-1 and TRBJ1-5, with TRBD1 matching over 9 bases. Per the germline V gene, CDR1 is MGHDK and CDR2 is SYGVNS. V lost 6 bases, J lost 5 bases, and 2 bases stayed unmatched. The CDR3 extends over 13 amino acids. This chain's CDR3 is CASRGQGYQPQHF. CDR3 DNA: TGTGCCAGCAGGGGACAGGGTTATCAGCCCCAGCATTTT.

The genes are TRBV4-3 and TRBJ1-5; 8 nucleotides agree with TRBD1. CDR1 and CDR2 (germline): LGHNA, YSLEER. V was clipped by 0 bases and J by 11 bases; unmatched bases: 12. This CDR3 region has 16 residues. In DNA form, the CDR3 reads TGCGCCAGCAGCCAAGATATCGGGACAGGAAGTAAATCCCAGCATTTT. Translated: CASSQDIGTGSKSQHF.

This chain links TRBV4-2 with TRBJ2-1; 10 nucleotides agree with TRBD1. V lost 1 base to trimming and J lost 7 bases; unmatched junction nucleotides: 7. The CDR3 consists of 16 residues. The germline CDR1 and CDR2 sequences are LGHNA and YNFKEQ. Here the CDR3 reads CASSQVGQGSVNEQFF. Here the CDR3 DNA reads TGTGCCAGCAGCCAAGTGGGACAGGGGTCTGTGAATGAGCAGTTCTTC.

The chain links TRBV29-1 to TRBJ1-1, with D tentatively TRBD1 (6 bases). The germline V gene encodes CDR1 SQVTM and CDR2 ANQGSEA. V was pared by 7 bases and J by 4 bases, with 10 bases between. There are 11 residues in the CDR3. CDR3 DNA sequence: TGCAGCGGGGGGCAGAGCACTGAAGCTTTCTTT. Translation: CSGGQSTEAFF.

This clone was observed a few times. The chain joins TRBV30 to TRBJ2-2; D may be TRBD2 (6 bases). This CDR3 spans 14 amino acids. V was shortened by 3 bases and J by 1 base, with 9 bases between the two germline ends. CDR1 is GTSNPN, CDR2 SVGIG, per germline (reference sequence). The CDR3 nucleotides are TGTGCCTGGAGCGCGGGGCTGAACACCGGGGAGCTGTTTTTT. Amino acids: CAWSAGLNTGELFF.